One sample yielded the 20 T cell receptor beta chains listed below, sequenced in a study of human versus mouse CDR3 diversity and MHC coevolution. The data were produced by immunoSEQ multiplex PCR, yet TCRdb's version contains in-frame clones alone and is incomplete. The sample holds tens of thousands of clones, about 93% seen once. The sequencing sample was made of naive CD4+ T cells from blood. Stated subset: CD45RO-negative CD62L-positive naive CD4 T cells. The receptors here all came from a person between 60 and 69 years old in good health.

CDR3: CASSQGSGRGSLPSGETQYF. DNA for the CDR3: TGTGCCAGCAGCCAAGGTTCCGGTAGAGGGAGCCTCCCCTCGGGAGAGACCCAGTACTTC. V gene TRBV14 combines with J gene TRBJ2-5, with D tentatively TRBD2 (5 bases). CDR3 length: 20 amino acids. Germline V CDR1 and CDR2: SGHDN, FVKESK. Trimming took off 1 base at V and 4 bases at J, with 28 bases between the two ends.

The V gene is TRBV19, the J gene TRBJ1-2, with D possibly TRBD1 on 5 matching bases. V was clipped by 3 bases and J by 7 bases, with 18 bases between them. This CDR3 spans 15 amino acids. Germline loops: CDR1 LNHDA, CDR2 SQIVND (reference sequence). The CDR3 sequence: CASSMSREWGGGYTF. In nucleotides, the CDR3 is TGTGCCAGTAGTATGAGTCGGGAGTGGGGCGGTGGCTACACCTTC.

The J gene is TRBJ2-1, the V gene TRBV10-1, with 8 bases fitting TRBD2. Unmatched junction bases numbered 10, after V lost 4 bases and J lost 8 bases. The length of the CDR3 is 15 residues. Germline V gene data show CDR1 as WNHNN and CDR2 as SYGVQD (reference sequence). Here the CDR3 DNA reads TGCGCCAGCAGTGTAGGAGCGGGAGTGGGCTATGAGCAGTTCTTC. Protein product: CASSVGAGVGYEQFF.

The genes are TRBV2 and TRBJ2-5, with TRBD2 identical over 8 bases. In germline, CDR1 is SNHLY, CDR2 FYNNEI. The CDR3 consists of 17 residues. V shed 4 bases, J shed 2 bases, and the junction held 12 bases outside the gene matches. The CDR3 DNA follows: TGTGCCAGCAGTGCAAATTGGGCGGGAGGTGGACAAGAGACCCAGTACTTC. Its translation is CASSANWAGGGQETQYF. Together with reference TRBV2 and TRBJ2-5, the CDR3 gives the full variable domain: EPEVTQTPSHQVTQMGQEVILRCVPISNHLYFYWYRQILGQKVEFLVSFYNNEISEKSEIFDDQFSVERPDGSNFTLKIRSTKLEDSAMYFCASSANWAGGGQETQYFGPGTRLLVL.

CDR3 protein: CASSERLAGGADTQYF. DNA for the CDR3: TGTGCCAGCAGTGAACGTCTAGCGGGAGGCGCAGATACGCAGTATTTT. The chain joins TRBV2 to TRBJ2-3, with 11 bases matching TRBD2. The CDR3 loop spans 16 amino acids. After removal of 2 bases from V and 4 bases from J, the junction contained 5 bases not matched to a gene. In germline, CDR1 is SNHLY, CDR2 FYNNEI.

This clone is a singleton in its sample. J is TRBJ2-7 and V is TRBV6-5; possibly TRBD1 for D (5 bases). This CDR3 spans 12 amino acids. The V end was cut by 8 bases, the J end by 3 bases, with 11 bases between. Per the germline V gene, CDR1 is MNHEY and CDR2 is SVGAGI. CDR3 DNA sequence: TGTGCCAGCCGTTCAGGGAACTACGAGCAGTACTTC. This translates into CASRSGNYEQYF.

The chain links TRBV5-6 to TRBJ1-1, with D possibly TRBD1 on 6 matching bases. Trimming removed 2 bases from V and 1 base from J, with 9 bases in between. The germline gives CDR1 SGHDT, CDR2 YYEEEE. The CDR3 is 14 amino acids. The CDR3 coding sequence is TGTGCCAGCAGCTTTGACAGGAGGAACACTGAAGCTTTCTTT. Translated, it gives CASSFDRRNTEAFF.

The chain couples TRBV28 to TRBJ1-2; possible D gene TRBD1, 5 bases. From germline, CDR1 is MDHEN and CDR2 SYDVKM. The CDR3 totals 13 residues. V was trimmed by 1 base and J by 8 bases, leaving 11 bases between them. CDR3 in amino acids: CASSLFRAPGYTF. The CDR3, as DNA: TGTGCCAGCAGTTTATTCAGGGCGCCCGGCTACACCTTC.

DNA for the CDR3: TGTGCCAGCAGTCGAGAGGACAGGGGCCCCGAAAAACTGTTTTTT. Protein product: CASSREDRGPEKLFF. V usage is TRBV2 and J usage is TRBJ1-4; 9 bases match TRBD1. Germline loops: CDR1 SNHLY, CDR2 FYNNEI. The J segment lost 8 bases and the V segment lost 5 bases, leaving 9 bases of the junction unmatched. This CDR3 spans 15 amino acids.

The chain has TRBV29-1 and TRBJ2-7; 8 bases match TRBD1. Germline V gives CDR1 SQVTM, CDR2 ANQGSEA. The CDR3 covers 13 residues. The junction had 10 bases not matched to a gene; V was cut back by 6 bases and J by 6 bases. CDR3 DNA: TGCAGCGTAATCCAGGGGGCAAGCGGCGAGCAGTACTTC. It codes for CSVIQGASGEQYF.

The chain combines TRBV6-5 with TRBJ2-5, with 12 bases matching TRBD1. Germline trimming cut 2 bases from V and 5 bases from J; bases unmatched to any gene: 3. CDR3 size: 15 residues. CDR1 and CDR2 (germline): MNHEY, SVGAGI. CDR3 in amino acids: CASSYGTGGRETQYF. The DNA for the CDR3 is TGTGCCAGCAGTTACGGGACAGGGGGCCGGGAGACCCAGTACTTC.

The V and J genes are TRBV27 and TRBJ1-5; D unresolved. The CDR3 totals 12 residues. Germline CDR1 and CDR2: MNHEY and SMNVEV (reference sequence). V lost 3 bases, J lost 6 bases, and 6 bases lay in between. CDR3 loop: CASSFHGQPQHF. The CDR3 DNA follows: TGTGCCAGCAGTTTTCACGGTCAGCCCCAGCATTTT.

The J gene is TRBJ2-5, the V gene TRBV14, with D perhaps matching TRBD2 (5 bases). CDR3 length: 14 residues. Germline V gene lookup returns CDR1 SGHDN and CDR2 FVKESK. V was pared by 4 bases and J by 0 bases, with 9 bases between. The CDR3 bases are TGTGCCAGCAGCCCATCGGGGTACCAAGAGACCCAGTACTTC. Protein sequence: CASSPSGYQETQYF.

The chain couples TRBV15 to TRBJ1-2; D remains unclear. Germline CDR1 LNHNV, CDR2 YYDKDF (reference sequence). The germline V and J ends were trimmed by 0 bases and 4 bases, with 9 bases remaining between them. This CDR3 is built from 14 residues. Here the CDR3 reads CATSRERDSYGYTF. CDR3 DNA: TGTGCCACCAGCAGAGAGAGAGATAGCTATGGCTACACCTTC.

CDR3: CASSVDRELETQYF. The CDR3, as DNA: TGTGCCAGCAGTGTTGACAGGGAACTAGAGACCCAGTACTTC. The gene calls are TRBV2 and TRBJ2-5; TRBD1 matches at 7 bases. Germline lookup yields CDR1 SNHLY and CDR2 FYNNEI. The CDR3 is made up of 14 amino acids. The trim removed 4 bases at V and 4 bases at J, leaving 6 bases unmatched.

The CDR3 bases are TGTGCCAGCAGTTTAACAGGGGTTACAACTAATGAAAAACTGTTTTTT. Protein sequence: CASSLTGVTTNEKLFF. V usage is TRBV2 and J usage is TRBJ1-4; 7 nucleotides align to TRBD1. V shed 5 bases, J shed 0 bases, and the junction held 6 bases outside the gene matches. Germline CDR1 SNHLY, CDR2 FYNNEI. CDR3 size: 16 residues.

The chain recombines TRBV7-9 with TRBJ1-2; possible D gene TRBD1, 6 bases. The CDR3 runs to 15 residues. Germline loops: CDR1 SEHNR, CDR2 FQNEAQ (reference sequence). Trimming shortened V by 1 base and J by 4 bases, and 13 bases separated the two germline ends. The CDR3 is CASSLERGPSYGYTF. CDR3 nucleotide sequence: TGTGCCAGCAGCTTAGAGCGGGGGCCTAGCTATGGCTACACCTTC.

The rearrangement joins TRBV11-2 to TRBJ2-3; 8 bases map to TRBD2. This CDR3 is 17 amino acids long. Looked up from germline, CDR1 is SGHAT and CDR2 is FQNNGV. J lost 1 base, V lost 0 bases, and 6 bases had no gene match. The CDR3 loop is CASSLEVAGRGTDTQYF. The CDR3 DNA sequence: TGTGCCAGCAGCTTAGAGGTAGCGGGACGAGGCACAGATACGCAGTATTTT.

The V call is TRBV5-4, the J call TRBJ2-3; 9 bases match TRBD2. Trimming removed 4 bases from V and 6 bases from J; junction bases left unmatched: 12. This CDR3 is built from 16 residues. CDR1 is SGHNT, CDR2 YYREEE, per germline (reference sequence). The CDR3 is CASSSSGRAPSDTQYF. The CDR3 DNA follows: TGTGCCAGCAGCAGTAGCGGGAGAGCCCCCTCGGATACGCAGTATTTT.

The CDR3 DNA is TGCAGCGCCGGGAAAAGCAATGAAAAACTGTTTTTT. It is translated as CSAGKSNEKLFF. V usage is TRBV29-1 and J usage is TRBJ1-4, with D hard to call. Germline lookup yields CDR1 SQVTM and CDR2 ANQGSEA. Trimming stripped 7 bases from V and 5 bases from J, with 11 bases between. The CDR3 consists of 12 residues.